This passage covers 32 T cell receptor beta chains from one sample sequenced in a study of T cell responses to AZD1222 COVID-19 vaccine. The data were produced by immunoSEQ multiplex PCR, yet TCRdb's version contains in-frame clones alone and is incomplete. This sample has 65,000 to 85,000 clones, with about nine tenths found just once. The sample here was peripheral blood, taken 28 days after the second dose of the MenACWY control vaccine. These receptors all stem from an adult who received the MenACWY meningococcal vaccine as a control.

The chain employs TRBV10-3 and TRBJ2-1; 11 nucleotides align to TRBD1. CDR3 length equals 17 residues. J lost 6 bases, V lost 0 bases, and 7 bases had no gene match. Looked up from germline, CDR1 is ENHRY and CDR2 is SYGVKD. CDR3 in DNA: TGTGCCATCAGTGAGTCGGTAACCGGGACAGGGGGCAATGAGCAGTTCTTC. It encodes CAISESVTGTGGNEQFF.

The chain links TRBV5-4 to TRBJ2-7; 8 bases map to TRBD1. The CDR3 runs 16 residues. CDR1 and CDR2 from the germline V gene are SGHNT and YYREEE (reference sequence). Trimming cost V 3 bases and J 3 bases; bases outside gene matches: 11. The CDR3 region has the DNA TGTGCCAGCAGCTGGGGGGCGACAGGGGTAAACTACGAGCAGTACTTC. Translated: CASSWGATGVNYEQYF.

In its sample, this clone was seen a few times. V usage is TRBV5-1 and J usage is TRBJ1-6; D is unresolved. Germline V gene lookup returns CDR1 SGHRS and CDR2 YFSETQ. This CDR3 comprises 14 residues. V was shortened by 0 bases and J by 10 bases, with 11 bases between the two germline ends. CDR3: CASSLGEVSSPLHF. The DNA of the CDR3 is TGCGCCAGCAGCTTGGGGGAGGTGAGCTCACCCCTCCACTTT.

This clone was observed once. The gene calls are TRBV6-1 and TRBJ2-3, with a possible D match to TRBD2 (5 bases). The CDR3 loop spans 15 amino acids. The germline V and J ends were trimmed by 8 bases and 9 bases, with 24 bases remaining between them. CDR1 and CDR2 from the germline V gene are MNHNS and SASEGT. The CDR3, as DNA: TGTGCCAGCGGCCAGACTAACTACCAACTCCCCACGCAGTATTTT. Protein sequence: CASGQTNYQLPTQYF.

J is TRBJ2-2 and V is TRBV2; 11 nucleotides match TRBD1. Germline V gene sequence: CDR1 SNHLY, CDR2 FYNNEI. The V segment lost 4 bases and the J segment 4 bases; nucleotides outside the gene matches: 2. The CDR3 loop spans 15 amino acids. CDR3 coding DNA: TGTGCCAGCAGTGGGGACAGGGGGAGCACCGGGGAGCTGTTTTTT. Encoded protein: CASSGDRGSTGELFF.

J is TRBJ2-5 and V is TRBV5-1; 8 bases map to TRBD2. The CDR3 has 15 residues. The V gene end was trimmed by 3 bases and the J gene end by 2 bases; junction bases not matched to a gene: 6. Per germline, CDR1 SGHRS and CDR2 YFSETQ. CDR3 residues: CASSSRAGEQETQYF. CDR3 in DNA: TGCGCCAGCAGCTCAAGAGCGGGGGAACAAGAGACCCAGTACTTC.

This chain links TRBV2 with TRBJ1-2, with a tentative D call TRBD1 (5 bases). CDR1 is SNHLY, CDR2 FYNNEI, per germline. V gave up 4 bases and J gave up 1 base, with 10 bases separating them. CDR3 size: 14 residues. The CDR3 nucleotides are TGTGCCAGCAGTGTGTTAGGGGATAACTATGGCTACACCTTC. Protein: CASSVLGDNYGYTF.

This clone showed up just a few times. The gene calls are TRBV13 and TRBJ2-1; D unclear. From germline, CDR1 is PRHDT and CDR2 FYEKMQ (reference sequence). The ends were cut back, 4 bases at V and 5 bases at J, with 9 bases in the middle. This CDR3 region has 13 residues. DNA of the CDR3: TGTGCCAGCAGCTCTGGCCCAAACAATGAGCAGTTCTTC. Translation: CASSSGPNNEQFF. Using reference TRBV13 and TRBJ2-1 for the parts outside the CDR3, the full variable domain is AAGVIQSPRHLIKEKRETATLKCYPIPRHDTVYWYQQGPGQDPQFLISFYEKMQSDKGSIPDRFSAQQFSDYHSELNMSSLELGDSALYFCASSSGPNNEQFFGPGTRLTVL.

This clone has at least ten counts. The CDR3 DNA follows: TGTGCCAGTAGTATGGAGAGACAGGGACCACCCCTCCACTTT. Its protein is CASSMERQGPPLHF. The rearrangement joins TRBV19 to TRBJ1-6; 7 bases line up with TRBD1. Trimming cost V 3 bases and J 11 bases; bases outside gene matches: 7. The CDR3 has 14 residues. Germline loops: CDR1 LNHDA, CDR2 SQIVND (reference sequence).

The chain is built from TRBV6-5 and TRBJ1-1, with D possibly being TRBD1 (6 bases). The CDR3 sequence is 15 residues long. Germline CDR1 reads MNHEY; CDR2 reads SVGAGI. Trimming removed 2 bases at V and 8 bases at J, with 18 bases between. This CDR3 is CASSYDVVTGTEAFF. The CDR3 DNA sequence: TGTGCCAGCAGTTACGATGTCGTTACTGGGACAGAAGCTTTCTTT.

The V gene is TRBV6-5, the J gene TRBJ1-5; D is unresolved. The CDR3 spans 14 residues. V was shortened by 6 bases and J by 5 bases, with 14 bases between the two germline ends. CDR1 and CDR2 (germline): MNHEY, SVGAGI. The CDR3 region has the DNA TGTGCCAGCAGCCCCTGGTTGGGAGATCAGCCCCAGCATTTT. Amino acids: CASSPWLGDQPQHF.

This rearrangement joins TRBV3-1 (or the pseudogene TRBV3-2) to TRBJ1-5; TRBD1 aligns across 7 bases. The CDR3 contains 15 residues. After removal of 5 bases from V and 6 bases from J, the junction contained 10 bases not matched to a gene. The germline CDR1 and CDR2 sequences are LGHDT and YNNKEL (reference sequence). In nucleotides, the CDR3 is TGTGCCAGCAGCTCCACAGGGGTAGGAGGTCAGCCCCAGCATTTT. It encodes CASSSTGVGGQPQHF.

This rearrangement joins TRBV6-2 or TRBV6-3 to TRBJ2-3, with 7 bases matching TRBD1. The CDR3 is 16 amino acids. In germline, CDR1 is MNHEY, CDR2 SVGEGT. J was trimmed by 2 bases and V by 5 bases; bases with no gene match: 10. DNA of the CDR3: TGTGCCAGCAGTCGCGGAAGGGGGCCCATCACAGATACGCAGTATTTT. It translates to CASSRGRGPITDTQYF.

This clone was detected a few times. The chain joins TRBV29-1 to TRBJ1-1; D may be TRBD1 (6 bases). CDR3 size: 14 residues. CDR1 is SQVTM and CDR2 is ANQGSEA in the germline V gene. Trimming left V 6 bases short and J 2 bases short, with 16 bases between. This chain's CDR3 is CSVVTGTFNTEAFF. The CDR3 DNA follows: TGCAGCGTGGTCACCGGGACATTTAACACTGAAGCTTTCTTT.

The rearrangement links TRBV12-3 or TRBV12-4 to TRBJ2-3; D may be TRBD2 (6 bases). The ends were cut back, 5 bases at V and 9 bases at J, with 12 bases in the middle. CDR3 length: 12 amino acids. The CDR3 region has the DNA TGTGCCAGCAGTAATTCTAGCGAGACGCAGTATTTT. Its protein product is CASSNSSETQYF.

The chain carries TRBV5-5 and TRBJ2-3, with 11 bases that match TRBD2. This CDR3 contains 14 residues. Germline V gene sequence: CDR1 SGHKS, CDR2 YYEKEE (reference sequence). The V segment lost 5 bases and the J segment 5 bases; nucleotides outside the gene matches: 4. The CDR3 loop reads CASSSGGAGDTQYF. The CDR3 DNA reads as TGTGCCAGCAGTAGCGGGGGGGCGGGAGATACGCAGTATTTT.

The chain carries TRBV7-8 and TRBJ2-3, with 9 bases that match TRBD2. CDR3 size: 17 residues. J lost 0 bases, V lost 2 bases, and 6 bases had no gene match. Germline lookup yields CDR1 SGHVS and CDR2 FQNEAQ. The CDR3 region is CASSLRLLAGSTDTQYF. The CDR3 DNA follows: TGTGCCAGCAGCTTACGGCTGCTAGCGGGGAGCACAGATACGCAGTATTTT.

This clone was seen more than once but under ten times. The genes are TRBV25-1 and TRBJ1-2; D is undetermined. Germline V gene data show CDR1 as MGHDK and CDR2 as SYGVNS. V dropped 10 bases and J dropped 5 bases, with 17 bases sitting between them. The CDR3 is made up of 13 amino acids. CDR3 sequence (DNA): TGTGCCACCAACTCAGGTTTTGGGTATGGCTACACCTTC. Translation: CATNSGFGYGYTF.

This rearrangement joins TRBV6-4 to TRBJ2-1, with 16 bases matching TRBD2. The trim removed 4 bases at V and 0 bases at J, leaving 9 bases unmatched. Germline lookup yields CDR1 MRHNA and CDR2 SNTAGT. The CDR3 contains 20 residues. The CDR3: CASSASGLAGGLSSYNEQFF. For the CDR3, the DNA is TGTGCCAGCAGTGCCTCGGGACTAGCGGGGGGGTTGAGCTCCTACAATGAGCAGTTCTTC.

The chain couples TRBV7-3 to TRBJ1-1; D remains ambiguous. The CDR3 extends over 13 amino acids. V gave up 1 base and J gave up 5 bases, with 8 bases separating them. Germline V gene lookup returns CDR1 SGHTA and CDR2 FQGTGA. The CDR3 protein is CASSLRRGTEAFF. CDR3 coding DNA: TGTGCCAGCAGCTTAAGGAGAGGGACTGAAGCTTTCTTT.

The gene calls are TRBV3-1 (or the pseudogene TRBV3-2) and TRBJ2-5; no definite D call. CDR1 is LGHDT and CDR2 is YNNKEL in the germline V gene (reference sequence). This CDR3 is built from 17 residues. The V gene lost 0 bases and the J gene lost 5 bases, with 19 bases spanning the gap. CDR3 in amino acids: CASSQESWLKLRETQYF. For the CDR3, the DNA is TGTGCCAGCAGCCAAGAAAGTTGGCTGAAGCTCCGGGAGACCCAGTACTTC.

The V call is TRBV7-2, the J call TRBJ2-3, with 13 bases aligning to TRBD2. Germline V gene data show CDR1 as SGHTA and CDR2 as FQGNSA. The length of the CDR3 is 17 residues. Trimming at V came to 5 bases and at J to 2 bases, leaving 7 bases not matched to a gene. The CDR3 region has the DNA TGTGCCAGCAGCCCGCGGACTAGCGGGGGATTCACAGATACGCAGTATTTT. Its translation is CASSPRTSGGFTDTQYF.

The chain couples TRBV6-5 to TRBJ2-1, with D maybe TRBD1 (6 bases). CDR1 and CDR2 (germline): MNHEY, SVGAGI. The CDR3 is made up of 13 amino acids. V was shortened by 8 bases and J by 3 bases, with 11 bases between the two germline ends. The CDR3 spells CASVDRLYNEQFF. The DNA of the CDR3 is TGTGCCAGCGTAGACAGGCTCTACAATGAGCAGTTCTTC.

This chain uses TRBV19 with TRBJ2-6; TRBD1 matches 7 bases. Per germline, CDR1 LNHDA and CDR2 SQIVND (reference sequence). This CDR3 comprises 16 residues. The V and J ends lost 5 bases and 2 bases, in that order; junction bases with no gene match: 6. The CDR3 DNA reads TGTGCCAGTAGTTCCGACACAGGGGCTGGGGCCAACGTCCTGACTTTC. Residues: CASSSDTGAGANVLTF.

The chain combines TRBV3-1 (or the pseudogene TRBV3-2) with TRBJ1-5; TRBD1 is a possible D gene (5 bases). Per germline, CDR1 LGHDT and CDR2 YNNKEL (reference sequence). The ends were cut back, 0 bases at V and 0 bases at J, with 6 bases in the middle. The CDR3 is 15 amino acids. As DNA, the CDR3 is TGTGCCAGCAGCCAAGATCAGGGTAGCAATCAGCCCCAGCATTTT. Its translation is CASSQDQGSNQPQHF.

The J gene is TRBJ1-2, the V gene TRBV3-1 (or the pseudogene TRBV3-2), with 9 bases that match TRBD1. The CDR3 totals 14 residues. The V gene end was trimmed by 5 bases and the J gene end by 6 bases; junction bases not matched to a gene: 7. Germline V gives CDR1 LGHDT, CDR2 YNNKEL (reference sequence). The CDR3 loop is CASSSGQGRHGYTF. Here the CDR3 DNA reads TGTGCCAGCAGCTCGGGACAGGGACGTCATGGCTACACCTTC.

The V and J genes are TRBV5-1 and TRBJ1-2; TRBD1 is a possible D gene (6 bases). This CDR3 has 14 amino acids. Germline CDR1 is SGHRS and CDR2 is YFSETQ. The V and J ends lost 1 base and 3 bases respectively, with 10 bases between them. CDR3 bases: TGCGCCAGCAGCTTGCATAGACAGGACTATGGCTACACCTTC. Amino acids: CASSLHRQDYGYTF.

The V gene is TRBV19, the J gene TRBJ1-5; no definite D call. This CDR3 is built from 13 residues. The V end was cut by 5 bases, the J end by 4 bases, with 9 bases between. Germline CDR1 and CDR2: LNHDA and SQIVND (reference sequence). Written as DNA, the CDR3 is TGTGCCAGTAGTCCCTCTTGGAATCAGCCCCAGCATTTT. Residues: CASSPSWNQPQHF.

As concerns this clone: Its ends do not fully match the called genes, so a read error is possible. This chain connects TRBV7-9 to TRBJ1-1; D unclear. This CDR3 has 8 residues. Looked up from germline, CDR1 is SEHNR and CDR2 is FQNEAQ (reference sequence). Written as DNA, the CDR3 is TGTGCCAGCAGCCCCCGGGCATTT. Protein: CASSPRAF.

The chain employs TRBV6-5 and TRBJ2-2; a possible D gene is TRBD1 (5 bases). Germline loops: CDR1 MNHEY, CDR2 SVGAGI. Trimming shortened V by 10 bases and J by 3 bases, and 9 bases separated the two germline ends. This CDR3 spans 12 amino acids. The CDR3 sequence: CATDRDTGELFF. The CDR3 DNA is TGTGCCACCGACAGAGACACCGGGGAGCTGTTTTTT.

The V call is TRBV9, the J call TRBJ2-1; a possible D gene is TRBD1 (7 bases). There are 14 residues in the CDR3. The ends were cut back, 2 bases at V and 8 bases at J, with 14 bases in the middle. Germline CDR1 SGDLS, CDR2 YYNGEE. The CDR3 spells CASSVQGGNYEQFF. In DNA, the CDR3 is TGTGCCAGCAGCGTTCAGGGGGGTAACTATGAGCAGTTCTTC.

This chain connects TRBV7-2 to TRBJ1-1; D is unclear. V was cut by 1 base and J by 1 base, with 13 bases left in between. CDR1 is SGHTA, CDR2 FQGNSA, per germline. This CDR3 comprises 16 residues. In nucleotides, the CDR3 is TGTGCCAGCAGCTTAGTACCCGCCCCGGAGAACACTGAAGCTTTCTTT. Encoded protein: CASSLVPAPENTEAFF.